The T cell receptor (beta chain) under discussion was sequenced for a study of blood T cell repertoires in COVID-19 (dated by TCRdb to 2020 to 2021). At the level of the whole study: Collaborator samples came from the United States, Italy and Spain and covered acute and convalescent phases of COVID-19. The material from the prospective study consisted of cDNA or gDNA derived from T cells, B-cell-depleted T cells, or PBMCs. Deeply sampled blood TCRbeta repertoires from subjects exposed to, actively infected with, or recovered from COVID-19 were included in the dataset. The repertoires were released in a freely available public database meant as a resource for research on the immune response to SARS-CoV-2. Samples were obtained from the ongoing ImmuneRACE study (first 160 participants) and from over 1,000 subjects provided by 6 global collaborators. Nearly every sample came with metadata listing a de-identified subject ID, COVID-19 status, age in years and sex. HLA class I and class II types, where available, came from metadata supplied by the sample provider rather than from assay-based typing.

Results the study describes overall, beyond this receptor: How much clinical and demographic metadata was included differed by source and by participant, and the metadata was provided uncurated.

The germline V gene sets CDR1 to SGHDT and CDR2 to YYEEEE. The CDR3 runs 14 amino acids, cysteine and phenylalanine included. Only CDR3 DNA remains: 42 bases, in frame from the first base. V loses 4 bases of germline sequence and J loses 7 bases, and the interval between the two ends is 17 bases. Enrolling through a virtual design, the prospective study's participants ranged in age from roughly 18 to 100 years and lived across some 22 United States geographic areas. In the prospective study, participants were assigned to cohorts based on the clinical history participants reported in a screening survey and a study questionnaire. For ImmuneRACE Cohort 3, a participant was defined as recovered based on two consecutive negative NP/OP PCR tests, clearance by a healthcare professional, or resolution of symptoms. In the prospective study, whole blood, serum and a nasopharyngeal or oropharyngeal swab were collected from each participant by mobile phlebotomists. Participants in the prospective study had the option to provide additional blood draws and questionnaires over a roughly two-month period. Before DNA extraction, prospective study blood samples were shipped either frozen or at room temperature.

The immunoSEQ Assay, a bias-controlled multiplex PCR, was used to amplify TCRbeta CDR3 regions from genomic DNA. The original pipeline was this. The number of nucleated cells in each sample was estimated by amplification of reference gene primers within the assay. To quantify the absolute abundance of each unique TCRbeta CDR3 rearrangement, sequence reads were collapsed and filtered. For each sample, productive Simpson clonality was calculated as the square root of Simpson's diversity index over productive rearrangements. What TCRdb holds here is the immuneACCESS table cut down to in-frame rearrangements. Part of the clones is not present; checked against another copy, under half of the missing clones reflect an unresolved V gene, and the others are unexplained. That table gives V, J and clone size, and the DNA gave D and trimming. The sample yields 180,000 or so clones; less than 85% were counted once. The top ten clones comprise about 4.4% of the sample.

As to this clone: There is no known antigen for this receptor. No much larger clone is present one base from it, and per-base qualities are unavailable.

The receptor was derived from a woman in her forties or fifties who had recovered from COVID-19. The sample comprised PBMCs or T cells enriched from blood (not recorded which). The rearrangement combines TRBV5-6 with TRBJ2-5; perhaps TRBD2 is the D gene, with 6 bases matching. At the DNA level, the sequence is TGTGCCAGCAGCGCGGGACTTCCTAGGGGGACCCAGTACTTC. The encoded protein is CASSAGLPRGTQYF.